In this sample, the clone carrying this TCR beta chain is medium-sized (0.01 to 0.1%). The antigen is not known. This sample was taken from a study of CD8 T cell repertoires and HIV-1 epitope variants. Repertoires were generated with immunoSEQ multiplex PCR, while TCRdb's copy carries only in-frame clones and drops some. In the table there are thousands of clones, around two thirds of which are singletons. The germline CDR1 and CDR2 sequences are SGHDN and FVKESK. V was clipped by 0 bases and J by 2 bases, with 8 bases between them. CDR3 size: 16 residues. The sample comprised cultured CD8+ T cells derived from PBMCs. This chain connects TRBV14 to TRBJ1-6, with D perhaps TRBD1 (5 bases). The TCR was taken from a male donor with HIV. The CDR3 coding sequence is TGTGCCAGCAGCCAAGAGTGGGGGGCCTATAATTCACCCCTCCACTTT. Amino acid sequence: CASSQEWGAYNSPLHF. The whole variable domain, filled in from reference TRBV14 and TRBJ1-6, reads EAGVTQFPSHSVIEKGQTVTLRCDPISGHDNLYWYRRVMGKEIKFLLHFVKESKQDESGMPNNRFLAERTGGTYSTLKVQPAELEDSGVYFCASSQEWGAYNSPLHFGNGTRLTVT.